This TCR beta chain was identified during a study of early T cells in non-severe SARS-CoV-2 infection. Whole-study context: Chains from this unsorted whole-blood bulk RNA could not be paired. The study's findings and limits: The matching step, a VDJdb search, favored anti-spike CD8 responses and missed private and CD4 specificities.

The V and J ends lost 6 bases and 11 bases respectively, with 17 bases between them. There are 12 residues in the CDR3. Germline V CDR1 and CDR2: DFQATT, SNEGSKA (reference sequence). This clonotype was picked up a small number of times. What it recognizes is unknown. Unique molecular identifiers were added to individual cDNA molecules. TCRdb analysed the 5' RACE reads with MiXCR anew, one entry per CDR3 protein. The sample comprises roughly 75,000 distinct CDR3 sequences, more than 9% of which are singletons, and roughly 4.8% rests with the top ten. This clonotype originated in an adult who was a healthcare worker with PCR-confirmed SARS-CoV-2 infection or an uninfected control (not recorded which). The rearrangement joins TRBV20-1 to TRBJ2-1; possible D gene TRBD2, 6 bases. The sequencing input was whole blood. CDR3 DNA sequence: TGCAGTGCCGAATCCTCTACTAGCAAGCAGTTCTTC. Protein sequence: CSAESSTSKQFF.